This T cell receptor beta chain originates from a study of early T cells in non-severe SARS-CoV-2 infection. About the study: Sequencing of unsorted whole blood was done on bulk RNA, leaving chains unpaired.

The library protocol tagged individual cDNA molecules with unique molecular identifiers. One entry per CDR3 protein, called by TCRdb with MiXCR from the 5' RACE reads. The sample contains some 27,000 distinct CDR3 sequences, roughly 5% of which appear only once. Findings and caveats of the study: Private and CD4 specificities were missed by VDJdb matching, skewed to anti-spike CD8.

This clonotype was counted at least ten times. What it binds is unknown. Germline V gene sequence: CDR1 DFQATT, CDR2 SNEGSKA (reference sequence). CDR3 length equals 14 residues. Trimming shortened V by 7 bases and J by 0 bases, and 13 bases separated the two germline ends. The receptor was isolated from an adult who was a healthcare worker with PCR-confirmed SARS-CoV-2 infection or an uninfected control (not recorded which). The V call is TRBV20-1, the J call TRBJ2-1; D possibly corresponds to TRBD2 (5 bases). The sequencing input was whole blood. The CDR3 loop reads CSVWSGYSYNEQFF. The CDR3 nucleotides are TGCAGTGTTTGGAGCGGATACTCCTACAATGAGCAGTTCTTC.